This is a list of T cell receptor beta chains from one sample in a study of OX40 agonist ivuxolimab in advanced cancers. This table comes from immunoSEQ multiplex PCR, and its TCRdb copy is limited to in-frame clones, with some not included. The sample includes 25,000 to 35,000 clones, 85% to 95% of them seen just once. The sample in question was CD4+ or CD8+ T cells sorted from blood, obtained in a trial of the OX40 agonist ivuxolimab. These receptors all come from an adult with an advanced solid tumor such as melanoma, head and neck, liver or kidney cancer. The CDR3 runs from the conserved cysteine through the conserved F or W. D genes are given only for firm matches. Size tells how often a clone was seen (once, few, many) or the class of an expanded clone, and some rows leave it out.

D	V	J	size	CDR3	DNA
.	TRBV6-6	TRBJ1-5	few	CASSLGQNQPQHF	TGTGCCAGCAGCCTCGGACAGAATCAGCCCCAGCATTTT
.	TRBV10-2	TRBJ2-7	.	CASRPTGQGYEQYF	TGCGCCAGCAGACCTACGGGGCAGGGGTACGAGCAGTACTTC
.	TRBV5-6	TRBJ2-1	few	CASSLWGGHSYNEQFF	TGTGCCAGCAGCTTGTGGGGCGGTCACTCCTACAATGAGCAGTTCTTC
TRBD2	TRBV18	TRBJ2-1	.	CASSPPTSGYNEQFF	TGTGCCAGCTCACCACCGACTAGCGGGTATAATGAGCAGTTCTTC
.	TRBV5-1	TRBJ2-6	.	CASSLARTGANVLTF	TGCGCCAGCAGCTTGGCTAGGACTGGGGCCAACGTCCTGACTTTC
TRBD2	TRBV18	TRBJ2-3	.	CASSLQLAGITDTQYF	TGTGCCAGCTCATTACAACTAGCGGGGATCACAGATACGCAGTATTTT
.	TRBV30	TRBJ2-5	.	CAWSVGVGETQYF	TGTGCCTGGAGTGTTGGAGTGGGGGAGACCCAGTACTTC
.	TRBV2	TRBJ1-1	.	CASSEGVREGTEAFF	TGTGCCAGCAGTGAAGGGGTCAGGGAAGGGACTGAAGCTTTCTTT
.	TRBV6-1	TRBJ2-3	.	CASSEKPTGGFITDTQYF	TGTGCCAGCAGTGAAAAGCCGACAGGAGGTTTTATCACAGATACGCAGTATTTT
.	TRBV9	TRBJ1-2	medium-sized	CASSVQDANYGYTF	TGTGCCAGCAGCGTTCAGGATGCTAACTATGGCTACACCTTC
.	TRBV27	TRBJ2-7	.	CASSFGLEQYF	TGTGCCAGCAGTTTCGGACTCGAGCAGTACTTC
TRBD2	TRBV4-1	TRBJ2-7	.	CASSQFLAGGSYEQYF	TGCGCCAGCAGCCAATTCCTGGCGGGGGGTTCCTACGAGCAGTACTTC
.	TRBV5-8	TRBJ1-1	.	CASSPMGVVAFF	TGTGCCAGCAGCCCTATGGGCGTAGTAGCTTTCTTT
.	TRBV27	TRBJ2-2	.	CASSFSPNTGELFF	TGTGCCAGCAGTTTCTCCCCTAACACCGGGGAGCTGTTTTTT
.	TRBV5-4	TRBJ2-7	.	CASSIGTHYEQYF	TGTGCCAGCAGCATCGGGACACACTACGAGCAGTACTTC
.	TRBV10-1	TRBJ1-1	.	CASSGGPGNTEAFF	TGCGCCAGCAGCGGGGGGCCAGGGAACACTGAAGCTTTCTTT
TRBD1	TRBV7-9	TRBJ1-1	.	CASSFGQGAFF	TGTGCCAGCAGTTTTGGACAGGGTGCTTTCTTT
TRBD1	TRBV9	TRBJ2-2	once	CASSVDPFQGVNGELFF	TGTGCCAGCAGCGTAGACCCCTTCCAGGGGGTGAACGGGGAGCTGTTTTTT
.	TRBV9	TRBJ1-3	.	CASSSFSGNTIYF	TGTGCCAGCAGCTCATTCTCTGGAAACACCATATATTTT
.	TRBV10-2	TRBJ2-3	.	CASSESRFTDTQYF	TGCGCCAGCAGTGAGTCCCGTTTCACAGATACGCAGTATTTT
.	TRBV7-9	TRBJ2-7	.	CASSLFIGASSYEQYF	TGTGCCAGCAGCTTATTTATAGGGGCCAGCTCCTACGAGCAGTACTTC
.	TRBV27	TRBJ2-7	.	CASSAAGDEQYF	TGTGCCAGCTCCGCAGCTGGGGACGAGCAGTACTTC
.	TRBV19	TRBJ2-1	.	CASSINLYNEQFF	TGTGCCAGTAGTATCAACCTGTACAATGAGCAGTTCTTC
TRBD2	TRBV30	TRBJ2-3	few	CAWSGLAGGATWTSTDTQYF	TGTGCCTGGAGTGGACTAGCGGGGGGGGCTACGTGGACTAGCACAGATACGCAGTATTTT
TRBD2	TRBV6-6	TRBJ2-1	.	CASSPLAGGSYNEQFF	TGTGCCAGCAGCCCCCTAGCGGGAGGGTCCTACAATGAGCAGTTCTTC
.	TRBV28	TRBJ1-3	.	CASSSGASGNTIYF	TGTGCCAGCAGTTCCGGGGCCTCTGGAAACACCATATATTTT
.	TRBV10-1	TRBJ2-2	.	CASSERLDPGELFF	TGCGCCAGCAGTGAAAGACTAGATCCCGGGGAGCTGTTTTTT
.	TRBV28	TRBJ2-7	once	CASSQGATSYEQYF	TGTGCCAGCAGTCAAGGGGCTACCTCCTACGAGCAGTACTTC
.	TRBV10-3	TRBJ2-1	.	CAIRMEPNNEQFF	TGTGCCATCAGAATGGAGCCGAACAATGAGCAGTTCTTC
TRBD1	TRBV10-1	TRBJ2-7	.	CASSEQAGTGAEQYF	TGCGCCAGCAGTGAGCAAGCCGGGACAGGGGCCGAGCAGTACTTC
.	TRBV6-1	TRBJ1-1	.	CASSEGGGGTEAFF	TGTGCCAGCAGTGAAGGGGGGGGCGGCACTGAAGCTTTCTTT
TRBD1	TRBV7-6	TRBJ2-1	.	CASSPWTGINEQFF	TGTGCCAGCAGCCCGTGGACAGGGATTAATGAGCAGTTCTTC
TRBD1	TRBV27	TRBJ2-7	.	CASSLGTGASYEQYF	TGTGCCAGCAGTTTGGGGACAGGGGCTTCCTACGAGCAGTACTTC
TRBD1	TRBV29-1	TRBJ2-1	.	CSPEIVGTAYNEQFF	TGCAGCCCCGAGATCGTCGGGACAGCATACAATGAGCAGTTCTTC
TRBD2	TRBV11-2	TRBJ2-2	.	CASSPSGRAVSGELFF	TGTGCCAGCAGCCCCAGCGGGAGGGCGGTTAGCGGGGAGCTGTTTTTT
.	TRBV28	TRBJ1-2	.	CASSFQQDNYGYTF	TGTGCCAGCAGTTTTCAACAGGATAACTATGGCTACACCTTC
.	TRBV27	TRBJ1-1	.	CASSFLPDTEAFF	TGTGCCAGCAGTTTCCTCCCGGACACTGAAGCTTTCTTT
TRBD1	TRBV2	TRBJ2-1	once	CASSSGQGAPNEQFF	TGTGCCAGCAGCTCGGGACAGGGGGCGCCGAATGAGCAGTTCTTC